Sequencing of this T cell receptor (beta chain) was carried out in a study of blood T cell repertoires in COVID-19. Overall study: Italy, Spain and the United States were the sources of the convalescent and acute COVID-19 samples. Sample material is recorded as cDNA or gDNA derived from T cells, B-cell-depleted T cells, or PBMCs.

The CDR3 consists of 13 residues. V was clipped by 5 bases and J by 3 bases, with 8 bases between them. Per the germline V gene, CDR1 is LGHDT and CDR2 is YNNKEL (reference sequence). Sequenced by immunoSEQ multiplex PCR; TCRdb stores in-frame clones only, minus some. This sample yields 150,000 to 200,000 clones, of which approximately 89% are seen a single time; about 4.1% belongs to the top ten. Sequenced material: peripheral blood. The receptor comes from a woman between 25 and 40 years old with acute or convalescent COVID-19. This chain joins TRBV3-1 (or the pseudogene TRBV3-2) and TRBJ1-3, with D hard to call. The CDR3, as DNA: TGTGCCAGCAGCGGATCGGGTGGAAACACCATATATTTT. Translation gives CASSGSGGNTIYF.